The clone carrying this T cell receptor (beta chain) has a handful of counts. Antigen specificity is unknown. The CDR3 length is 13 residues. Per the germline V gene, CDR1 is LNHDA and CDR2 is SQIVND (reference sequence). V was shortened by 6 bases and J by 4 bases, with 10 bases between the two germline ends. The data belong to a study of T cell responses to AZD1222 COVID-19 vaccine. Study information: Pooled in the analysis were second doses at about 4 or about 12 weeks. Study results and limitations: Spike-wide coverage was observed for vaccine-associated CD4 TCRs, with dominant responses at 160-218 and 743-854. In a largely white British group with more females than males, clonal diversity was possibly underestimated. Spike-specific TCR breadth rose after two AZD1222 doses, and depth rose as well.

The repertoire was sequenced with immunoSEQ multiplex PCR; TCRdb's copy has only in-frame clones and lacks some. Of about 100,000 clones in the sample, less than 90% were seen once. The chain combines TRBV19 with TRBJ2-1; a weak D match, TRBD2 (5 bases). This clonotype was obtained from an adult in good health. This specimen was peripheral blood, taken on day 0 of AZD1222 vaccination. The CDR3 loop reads CASRLDNYNEQFF. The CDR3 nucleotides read TGTGCCAGTAGACTAGATAATTACAATGAGCAGTTCTTC.